Below, 20 T cell receptor beta chains from the same sample are listed, as sequenced in a study of Ad26.COV2.S vaccination and SARS-CoV-2 variants. The treatment was: some 19 received Ad26.COV2.S at low or high dose, single or two shots; 5 received placebo; per-sample allocation not given. Samples analyzed were those drawn on day 63 after the first vaccine or placebo injection. Data came from immunoSEQ multiplex PCR; TCRdb stores just in-frame clones and leaves some out. The data show approximately 360,000 clones, roughly 80% seen once. Source: peripheral blood, taken in a trial of Ad26.COV2.S vaccine versus placebo. These receptors came from a person aged 18 to 65 who received the Ad26.COV2.S COVID-19 vaccine or a placebo.

CDR3 bases: TGTGCCAGCAGCTTAGCCTTCTCTCTGGAGGGTAATTCACCCCTCCACTTT. It specifies CASSLAFSLEGNSPLHF. This chain connects TRBV7-6 to TRBJ1-6; D remains ambiguous. The V gene lost 0 bases and the J gene lost 6 bases, with 15 bases spanning the gap. Germline CDR1 reads SGHVS; CDR2 reads FNYEAQ. The CDR3 covers 17 residues. Filled out from reference TRBV7-6 and TRBJ1-6, the complete variable domain reads GAGVSQSPRYKVTKRGQDVALRCDPISGHVSLYWYRQALGQGPEFLTYFNYEAQQDKSGLPNDRFSAERPEGSISTLTIQRTEQRDSAMYRCASSLAFSLEGNSPLHFGNGTRLTVT.

The rearrangement joins TRBV7-3 to TRBJ2-2; no firm D call. This CDR3 is built from 14 residues. Germline CDR1 is SGHTA and CDR2 is FQGTGA. Trimming removed 1 base at V and 4 bases at J, with 7 bases between. For the CDR3, the DNA is TGTGCCAGCAGCTTAAGTTTGGGCACCGGGGAGCTGTTTTTT. Translation gives CASSLSLGTGELFF.

The chain is built from TRBV6-2 or TRBV6-3 and TRBJ2-3; D is unresolved. Trimming shortened V by 5 bases and J by 0 bases, and 3 bases separated the two germline ends. CDR1 is MNHEY, CDR2 SVGEGT, per germline. The CDR3 extends over 12 amino acids. CDR3 amino acids: CASSQSTDTQYF. The CDR3 DNA sequence: TGTGCCAGCAGTCAGAGCACAGATACGCAGTATTTT.

The chain employs TRBV7-6 and TRBJ2-2; a possible D gene is TRBD2 (5 bases). The germline CDR1 and CDR2 sequences are SGHVS and FNYEAQ. The V end lost 4 bases, the J end lost 3 bases, and 9 bases lay between the germline ends. CDR3 length: 14 amino acids. The CDR3, as DNA: TGTGCCAGCAGCTCAACTAGTTACACCGGGGAGCTGTTTTTT. Translating it yields CASSSTSYTGELFF. The full variable domain, completed using reference TRBV7-6 and TRBJ2-2, is GAGVSQSPRYKVTKRGQDVALRCDPISGHVSLYWYRQALGQGPEFLTYFNYEAQQDKSGLPNDRFSAERPEGSISTLTIQRTEQRDSAMYRCASSSTSYTGELFFGEGSRLTVL.

The V and J genes are TRBV18 and TRBJ2-3, with D uncertain. The CDR3 spans 15 residues. CDR1 is KGHSH and CDR2 is LQKENI in the germline V gene. Between the trimmed V and J ends, which lost 2 bases and 4 bases, there was a span of 13 bases. The CDR3: CASSPMGSAPDTQYF. CDR3 nucleotides: TGTGCCAGCTCACCAATGGGATCAGCCCCAGATACGCAGTATTTT. The whole variable domain, remainder taken from reference TRBV18 and TRBJ2-3, is NAGVMQNPRHLVRRRGQEARLRCSPMKGHSHVYWYRQLPEEGLKFMVYLQKENIIDESGMPKERFSAEFPKEGPSILRIQQVVRGDSAAYFCASSPMGSAPDTQYFGPGTRLTVL.

The chain recombines TRBV6-5 with TRBJ2-7; TRBD1 is a possible D gene (5 bases). The CDR3 length is 15 residues. The V gene's germline CDR1 is MNHEY and CDR2 SVGAGI. V gave up 0 bases and J gave up 2 bases, with 11 bases separating them. The CDR3 region has the DNA TGTGCCAGCAGTTACTCGTCATCGACAGCCTACGAGCAGTACTTC. It yields the protein CASSYSSSTAYEQYF.

V is TRBV19 and J is TRBJ1-1, with D unresolved. CDR3 length: 16 residues. The germline V gene has CDR1 LNHDA and CDR2 SQIVND (reference sequence). Trimming cost V 4 bases and J 1 base, with 16 bases left between them. This chain's CDR3 is CASSSRTSPSNTEAFF. For the CDR3, the DNA is TGTGCCAGTAGTAGCAGGACCTCTCCATCGAACACTGAAGCTTTCTTT.

The chain has TRBV5-1 and TRBJ1-4; D ambiguous. From germline, CDR1 is SGHRS and CDR2 YFSETQ. The CDR3 is 15 amino acids. The ends were cut back, 0 bases at V and 2 bases at J, with 8 bases in the middle. CDR3 residues: CASSLATFTNEKLFF. CDR3 nucleotides: TGCGCCAGCAGCTTGGCCACGTTTACTAATGAAAAACTGTTTTTT.

The chain joins TRBV9 to TRBJ2-5; TRBD2 matches 12 bases. Germline V gene data show CDR1 as SGDLS and CDR2 as YYNGEE. The CDR3 is made up of 17 amino acids. The V segment lost 3 bases and the J segment 3 bases; nucleotides outside the gene matches: 9. The CDR3 nucleotides are TGTGCCAGCAGCGACCAAACATCTAGCGGGGGGGAAGAGACCCAGTACTTC. It is translated as CASSDQTSSGGEETQYF.

V is TRBV4-1 and J is TRBJ1-4; TRBD1 is a possible D gene (6 bases). V lost 1 base, J lost 7 bases, and 13 bases lay in between. The CDR3 covers 15 residues. Germline V gene lookup returns CDR1 MGHRA and CDR2 YSYEKL. Written as DNA, the CDR3 is TGCGCCAGCAGCCAAGGGTGGGGGGCAGGTGAAAAACTGTTTTTT. Its translation: CASSQGWGAGEKLFF.

V and J are TRBV11-3 and TRBJ1-2; a possible D gene is TRBD1 (5 bases). Germline CDR1 is SGHNT and CDR2 is YENEEA. The V and J ends lost 3 bases and 6 bases respectively, with 11 bases between them. CDR3 length: 13 amino acids. CDR3 loop: CASSFLRGDGYTF. CDR3 coding DNA: TGTGCCAGCAGCTTCCTGAGGGGAGATGGCTACACCTTC.

This clone showed up just once. The CDR3 loop is CASSFDLNTEAFF. The CDR3 DNA sequence: TGTGCCAGCAGTTTTGATTTGAACACTGAAGCTTTCTTT. The gene calls are TRBV12-3 or TRBV12-4 and TRBJ1-1; D ambiguous. This CDR3 is built from 13 residues. Trimming took 3 bases from V and 0 from J, leaving 5 bases between them.

The chain links TRBV12-3 or TRBV12-4 to TRBJ1-1, with unresolved D. V lost 6 bases and J lost 6, with 11 bases in between. This CDR3 is built from 12 residues. The CDR3 reads CASSPSGAEAFF. The CDR3, as DNA: TGTGCCAGCAGCCCGAGCGGGGCTGAAGCTTTCTTT.

The chain has TRBV19 and TRBJ1-2, with D unclear. The CDR3 runs 16 residues. Trimming took 3 bases from V and 0 from J, leaving 14 bases between them. Germline loops: CDR1 LNHDA, CDR2 SQIVND (reference sequence). The CDR3 nucleotides read TGTGCCAGTAGTATCACCGGTTGGGCATCTAACTATGGCTACACCTTC. Its protein product is CASSITGWASNYGYTF.

The rearrangement links TRBV7-3 to TRBJ2-3; possibly TRBD2 for D (6 bases). Germline lookup yields CDR1 SGHTA and CDR2 FQGTGA. CDR3 length: 14 amino acids. The V gene lost 5 bases and the J gene lost 5 bases, with 14 bases spanning the gap. The CDR3 coding sequence is TGTGCCAGCAGCCCAAGACTGGGAGGAGATACGCAGTATTTT. This codes for CASSPRLGGDTQYF. Using reference TRBV7-3 and TRBJ2-3 for the parts outside the CDR3, the full variable domain is GAGVSQTPSNKVTEKGKYVELRCDPISGHTALYWYRQSLGQGPEFLIYFQGTGAADDSGLPNDRFFAVRPEGSVSTLKIQRTERGDSAVYLCASSPRLGGDTQYFGPGTRLTVL.

V is TRBV5-6 and J is TRBJ2-7, with 7 bases lining up with TRBD1. The V gene end was trimmed by 4 bases and the J gene end by 3 bases; junction bases not matched to a gene: 13. This CDR3 contains 16 residues. The germline V gene has CDR1 SGHDT and CDR2 YYEEEE. CDR3 loop: CASSPNNRGFLYEQYF. CDR3 bases: TGTGCCAGCAGCCCGAATAACAGGGGCTTTCTCTACGAGCAGTACTTC.

This chain connects TRBV4-3 to TRBJ2-3; D is unresolved. CDR3 length: 15 residues. Between the trimmed V and J ends, which lost 0 bases and 2 bases, there was a span of 9 bases. The germline V gene encodes CDR1 LGHNA and CDR2 YSLEER. The CDR3 nucleotides are TGCGCCAGCAGCCAAGACGAGAGCCCCACAGATACGCAGTATTTT. The encoded protein is CASSQDESPTDTQYF.

The gene calls are TRBV5-4 and TRBJ2-7; D is possibly TRBD2 (6 bases). V was pared by 5 bases and J by 4 bases, with 16 bases between. Germline values: CDR1 SGHNT, CDR2 YYREEE (reference sequence). The CDR3 covers 14 residues. The CDR3 spells CASSYPEGTYEQYF. The CDR3 nucleotides read TGTGCCAGCAGTTACCCAGAAGGGACTTACGAGCAGTACTTC.

The chain combines TRBV7-8 with TRBJ2-3; D call uncertain. The length of the CDR3 is 15 residues. The V end lost 3 bases, the J end lost 12 bases, and 22 bases lay between the germline ends. Looked up from germline, CDR1 is SGHVS and CDR2 is FQNEAQ. This CDR3 reads CASSLVSVSGISQYF. DNA for the CDR3: TGTGCCAGCAGCTTGGTGTCGGTTTCAGGAATCTCACAGTATTTT.

V usage is TRBV6-1 and J usage is TRBJ1-5, with 9 bases fitting TRBD1. CDR1 MNHNS and CDR2 SASEGT come from the germline V gene. V shed 4 bases, J shed 6 bases, and the junction held 10 bases outside the gene matches. This CDR3 comprises 16 residues. The CDR3 nucleotides are TGTGCCAGCAGTGTGTTCTCGGGACAGGGCGTTCAGCCCCAGCATTTT. It specifies CASSVFSGQGVQPQHF.